This TCR beta chain was documented in a study of blood T cell repertoires in COVID-19. Study-wide background: From the United States, Italy and Spain came samples of acute and convalescent COVID-19. The analysed material was cDNA or gDNA that came from T cells, B-cell-depleted T cells, or PBMCs.

As processed by the authors: Amplified reference gene primers provided the basis for estimating nucleated cell counts. TCRdb's table, derived via immunoSEQ multiplex PCR, lists solely in-frame clones and lacks some. The D gene and trimming were derived from the DNA, and the V and J assignments and clone size from that table. Of roughly 43,000 clones detected, about two thirds appear once; the ten largest clones hold about 5.9%. From germline, CDR1 is MNHEY and CDR2 SVGAGI. This CDR3 comprises 12 residues. The V end lost 0 bases, the J end lost 12 bases, and 9 bases lay between the germline ends. This receptor was identified in an elderly man with acute or convalescent COVID-19. The rearrangement uses TRBV6-5 and TRBJ2-1; D is undetermined. The sample was peripheral blood. The chain's CDR3 is CASSYSGGRQFF. Written as DNA, the CDR3 is TGTGCCAGCAGTTACTCTGGCGGAAGGCAGTTCTTC.